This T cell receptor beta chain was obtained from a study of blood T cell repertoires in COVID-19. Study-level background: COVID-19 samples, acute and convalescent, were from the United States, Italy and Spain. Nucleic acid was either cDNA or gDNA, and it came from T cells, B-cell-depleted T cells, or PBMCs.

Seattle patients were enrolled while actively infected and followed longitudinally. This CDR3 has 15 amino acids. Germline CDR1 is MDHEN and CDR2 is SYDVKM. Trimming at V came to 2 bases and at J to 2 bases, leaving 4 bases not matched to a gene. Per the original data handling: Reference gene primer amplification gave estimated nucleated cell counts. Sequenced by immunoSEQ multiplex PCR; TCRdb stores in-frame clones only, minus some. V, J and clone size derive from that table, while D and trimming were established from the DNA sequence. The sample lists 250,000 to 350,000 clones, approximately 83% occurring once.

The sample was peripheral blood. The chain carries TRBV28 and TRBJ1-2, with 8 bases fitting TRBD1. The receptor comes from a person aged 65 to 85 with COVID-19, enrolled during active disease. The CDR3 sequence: CASSLEDRVNYGYTF. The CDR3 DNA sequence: TGTGCCAGCAGTTTAGAGGACAGGGTGAACTATGGCTACACCTTC.